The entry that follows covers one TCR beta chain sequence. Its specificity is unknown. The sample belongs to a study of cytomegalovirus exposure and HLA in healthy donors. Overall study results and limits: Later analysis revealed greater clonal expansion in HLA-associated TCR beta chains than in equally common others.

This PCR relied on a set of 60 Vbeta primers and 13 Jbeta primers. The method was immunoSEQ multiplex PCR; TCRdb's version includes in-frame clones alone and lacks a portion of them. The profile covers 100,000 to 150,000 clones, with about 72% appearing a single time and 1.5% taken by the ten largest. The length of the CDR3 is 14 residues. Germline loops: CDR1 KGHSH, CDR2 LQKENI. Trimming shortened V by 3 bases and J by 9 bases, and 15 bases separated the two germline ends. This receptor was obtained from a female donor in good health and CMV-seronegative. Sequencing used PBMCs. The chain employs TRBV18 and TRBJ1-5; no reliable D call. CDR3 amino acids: CASSPSSNPGPQHF. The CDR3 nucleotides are TGTGCCAGCTCACCTTCTTCAAACCCCGGGCCCCAGCATTTT.